One sample yielded the 13 T cell receptor beta chains listed below, sequenced in a study of CD8 T cells in ankylosing spondylitis. Study-level findings and limits: Ankylosing spondylitis blood seemed to carry a telltale TCR beta motif made of several highly homologous variants.

These TCRs are of unknown antigen specificity. Each CDR3 protein is one row after TCRdb ran MiXCR on the 5' RACE reads. Here the sample spans hundreds of thousands of distinct CDR3 sequences, approximately 11% being singletons. Material: blood, either unsorted or a sorted T cell fraction (not recorded which). These receptors were obtained from a male donor with ankylosing spondylitis.

The chain has TRBV4-1 and TRBJ2-3, with D possibly matching TRBD2 (5 bases). Trimming pared 2 bases from V and 2 bases from J, leaving 11 bases between. Per germline, CDR1 MGHRA and CDR2 YSYEKL. The CDR3 is 15 residues long. This chain's CDR3 is CASSQRESFTDTQYF. The CDR3 DNA sequence: TGCGCCAGCAGCCAAAGGGAGTCCTTCACAGATACGCAGTATTTT.

Ten or more counts support this clonotype. The genes are TRBV3-1 and TRBJ1-5; no reliable D call. This CDR3 spans 12 amino acids. V dropped 1 base and J dropped 5 bases, with 3 bases sitting between them. From germline, CDR1 is LGHDT and CDR2 YNNKEL (reference sequence). The CDR3 here is CASSQGYQPQHF. CDR3 DNA sequence: TGTGCCAGCAGCCAAGGTTATCAGCCCCAGCATTTT.

This clonotype turned up a few times. V is TRBV10-3 and J is TRBJ1-5, with D unresolved. The CDR3 loop spans 12 amino acids. Germline V gene sequence: CDR1 ENHRY, CDR2 SYGVKD. Between the trimmed V and J ends, which lost 2 bases and 7 bases, there was a span of 6 bases. CDR3 coding DNA: TGTGCCATCAGTGAGGGGAAGCAGCCCCAGCATTTT. This sequence encodes CAISEGKQPQHF.

This clonotype showed up many times. The chain recombines TRBV11-1 with TRBJ2-1; D is unclear. Trimming cost V 6 bases and J 7 bases, with 16 bases left between them. CDR1 and CDR2 from the germline V gene are SGHAT and FQDESV (reference sequence). CDR3 length: 14 amino acids. CDR3 nucleotides: TGTGCCAGCAGGAGTGGATTAGTGGAGAATGAGCAGTTCTTC. This sequence encodes CASRSGLVENEQFF.

The chain combines TRBV12-3 or TRBV12-4 with TRBJ2-1, with a tentative D call TRBD1 (6 bases). CDR3 size: 13 residues. Trimming pared 11 bases from V and 0 bases from J, leaving 11 bases between. CDR3 loop: CAVLTGSYNEQFF. CDR3 in DNA: TGTGCCGTTTTGACAGGCTCCTACAATGAGCAGTTCTTC.

The J gene is TRBJ2-5, the V gene TRBV20-1; TRBD2 agrees at 10 bases. Germline lookup yields CDR1 DFQATT and CDR2 SNEGSKA (reference sequence). Germline trimming cut 3 bases from V and 5 bases from J; bases unmatched to any gene: 9. The CDR3 sequence is 15 residues long. Here the CDR3 reads CSARFLAGDMETQYF. The CDR3 coding sequence is TGCAGTGCTAGGTTTCTAGCGGGAGACATGGAGACCCAGTACTTC.

V usage is TRBV10-1 and J usage is TRBJ2-7; D is perhaps TRBD1 or TRBD2 (5 bases each). V was cut by 2 bases and J by 4 bases, with 12 bases left in between. This CDR3 comprises 14 residues. CDR1 is WNHNN and CDR2 is SYGVQD in the germline V gene (reference sequence). DNA for the CDR3: TGCGCCAGCAGTGAGGAAGGGACCCTTTACGAGCAGTACTTC. It yields the protein CASSEEGTLYEQYF.

The CDR3 spells CASSLDSAGSGTGYTF. In nucleotides, the CDR3 is TGTGCCAGCAGCTTAGATTCGGCAGGTAGTGGTACTGGCTACACCTTC. V usage is TRBV11-2 and J usage is TRBJ1-2; D not certain. Germline CDR1 reads SGHAT; CDR2 reads FQNNGV. The CDR3 sequence is 16 residues long. V lost 0 bases, J lost 7 bases, and 18 bases lay in between.

This clonotype was seen repeatedly, ten times or more. V is TRBV12-3 or TRBV12-4 and J is TRBJ1-4, with D uncertain. CDR3 size: 13 residues. The germline V and J ends were trimmed by 6 bases and 8 bases, with 13 bases remaining between them. CDR3 loop: CASSRAFGEKLFF. For the CDR3, the DNA is TGTGCCAGCAGCCGGGCCTTTGGGGAAAAACTGTTTTTT.

This clonotype occurred many times. The V and J genes are TRBV11-2 and TRBJ1-4; D might be TRBD1 (5 bases). V dropped 1 base and J dropped 8 bases, with 11 bases sitting between them. The CDR3 length is 14 residues. CDR1 is SGHAT and CDR2 is FQNNGV in the germline V gene. The CDR3 loop is CASSLGSRDEKLFF. CDR3 sequence (DNA): TGTGCCAGCAGCTTAGGTAGCAGGGACGAAAAACTGTTTTTT.

The V call is TRBV5-1, the J call TRBJ2-7; D possibly corresponds to TRBD1 (6 bases). V was shortened by 3 bases and J by 3 bases, with 13 bases between the two germline ends. Germline CDR1 reads SGHRS; CDR2 reads YFSETQ. This CDR3 contains 14 residues. The CDR3 sequence: CASSWDTYNYEQYF. CDR3 coding DNA: TGCGCCAGCAGCTGGGACACCTACAACTACGAGCAGTACTTC. Full variable domain (remainder filled in from reference TRBV5-1 and TRBJ2-7): KAGVTQTPRYLIKTRGQQVTLSCSPISGHRSVSWYQQTPGQGLQFLFEYFSETQRNKGNFPGRFSGRQFSNSRSEMNVSTLELGDSALYLCASSWDTYNYEQYFGPGTRLTVT.

In its sample, this clonotype was seen a few times. The rearrangement joins TRBV29-1 to TRBJ1-5; D gene ambiguous. Germline CDR1 is SQVTM and CDR2 is ANQGSEA. Deletions cut 0 bases from V and 4 bases from J, with 4 bases between. The CDR3 totals 12 residues. Here the CDR3 DNA reads TGCAGCGTTGAAGAAGAAAATCAGCCCCAGCATTTT. Its protein product is CSVEEENQPQHF. The full variable domain, with the rest looked up from reference TRBV29-1 and TRBJ1-5, is SAVISQKPSRDICQRGTSLTIQCQVDSQVTMMFWYRQQPGQSLTLIATANQGSEATYESGFVIDKFPISRPNLTFSTLTVSNMSPEDSSIYLCSVEEENQPQHFGDGTRLSIL.

This clonotype was counted many times. This chain joins TRBV7-8 and TRBJ2-1; D tentatively fits TRBD1 or TRBD2 (5 bases each). Germline CDR1 reads SGHVS; CDR2 reads FQNEAQ. The CDR3 is 11 amino acids. V lost 11 bases and J 6 bases, leaving 11 bases between the germline ends. This chain's CDR3 is CAAMRGNEQFF. DNA of the CDR3: TGTGCCGCTATGAGGGGCAATGAGCAGTTCTTC.